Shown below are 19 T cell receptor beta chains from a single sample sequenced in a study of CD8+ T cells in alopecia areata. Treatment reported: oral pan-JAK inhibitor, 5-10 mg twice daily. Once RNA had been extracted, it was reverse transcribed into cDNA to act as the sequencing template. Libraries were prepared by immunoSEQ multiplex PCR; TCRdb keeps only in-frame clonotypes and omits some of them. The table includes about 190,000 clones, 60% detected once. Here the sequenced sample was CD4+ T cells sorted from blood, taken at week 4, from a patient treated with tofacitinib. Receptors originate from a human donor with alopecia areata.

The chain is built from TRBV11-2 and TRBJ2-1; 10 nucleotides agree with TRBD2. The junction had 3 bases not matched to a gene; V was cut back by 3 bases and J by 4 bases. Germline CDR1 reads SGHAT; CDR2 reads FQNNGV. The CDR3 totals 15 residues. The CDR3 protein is CASSFEAGGYNEQFF. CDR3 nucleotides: TGTGCCAGCAGCTTTGAAGCGGGAGGGTACAATGAGCAGTTCTTC.

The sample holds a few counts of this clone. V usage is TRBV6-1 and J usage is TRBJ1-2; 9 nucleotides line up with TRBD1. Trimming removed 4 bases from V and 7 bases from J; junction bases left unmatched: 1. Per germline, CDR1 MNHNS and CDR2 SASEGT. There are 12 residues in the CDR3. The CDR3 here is CASSGDRVGYTF. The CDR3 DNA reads TGTGCCAGCAGTGGGGACAGGGTTGGCTACACCTTC.

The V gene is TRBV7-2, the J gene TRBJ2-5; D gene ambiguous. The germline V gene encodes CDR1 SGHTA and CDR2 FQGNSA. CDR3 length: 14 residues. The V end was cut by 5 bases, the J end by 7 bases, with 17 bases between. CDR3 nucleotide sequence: TGTGCCAGCAGCCCAGCACCACATGTTGGGACCCAGTACTTC. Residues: CASSPAPHVGTQYF.

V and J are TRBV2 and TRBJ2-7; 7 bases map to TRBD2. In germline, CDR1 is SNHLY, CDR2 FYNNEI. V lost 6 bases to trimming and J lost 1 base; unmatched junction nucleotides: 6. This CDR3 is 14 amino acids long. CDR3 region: CASRREGRSYEQYF. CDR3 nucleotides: TGTGCCAGCAGGAGGGAGGGCCGGTCCTACGAGCAGTACTTC.

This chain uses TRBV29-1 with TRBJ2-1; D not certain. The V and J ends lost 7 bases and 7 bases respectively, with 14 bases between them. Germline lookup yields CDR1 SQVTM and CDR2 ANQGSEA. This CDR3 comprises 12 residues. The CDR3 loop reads CSATTPSNEQFF. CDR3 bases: TGCAGCGCAACTACTCCTAGTAATGAGCAGTTCTTC.

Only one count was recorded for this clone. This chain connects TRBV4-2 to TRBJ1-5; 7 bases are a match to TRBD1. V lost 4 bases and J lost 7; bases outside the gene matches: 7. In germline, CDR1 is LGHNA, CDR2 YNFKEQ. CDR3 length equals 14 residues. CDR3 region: CASSPRTGWQPQHF. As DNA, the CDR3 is TGTGCCAGCAGCCCCCGGACAGGTTGGCAGCCCCAGCATTTT.

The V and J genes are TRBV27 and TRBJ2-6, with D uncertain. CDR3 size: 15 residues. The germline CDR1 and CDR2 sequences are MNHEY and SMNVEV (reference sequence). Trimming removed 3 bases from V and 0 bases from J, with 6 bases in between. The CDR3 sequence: CASSFYGSGANVLTF. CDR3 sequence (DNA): TGTGCCAGCAGTTTCTATGGCTCTGGGGCCAACGTCCTGACTTTC.

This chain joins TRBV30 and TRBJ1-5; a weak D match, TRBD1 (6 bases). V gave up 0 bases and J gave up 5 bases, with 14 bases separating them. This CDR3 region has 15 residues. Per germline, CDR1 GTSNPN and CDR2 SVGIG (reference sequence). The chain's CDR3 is CAWSVLGQGYQPQHF. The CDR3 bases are TGTGCCTGGAGTGTACTTGGGCAGGGGTATCAGCCCCAGCATTTT.

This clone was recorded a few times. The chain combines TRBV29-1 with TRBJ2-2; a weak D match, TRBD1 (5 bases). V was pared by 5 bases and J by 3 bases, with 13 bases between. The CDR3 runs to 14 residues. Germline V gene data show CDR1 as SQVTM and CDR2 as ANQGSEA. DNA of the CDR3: TGCAGCGTTATCGTCGCAGGGTACACCGGGGAGCTGTTTTTT. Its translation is CSVIVAGYTGELFF.

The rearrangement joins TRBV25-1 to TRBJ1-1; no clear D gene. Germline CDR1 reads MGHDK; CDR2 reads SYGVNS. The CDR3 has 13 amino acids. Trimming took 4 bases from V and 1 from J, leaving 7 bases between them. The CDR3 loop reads CASSVGGNTEAFF. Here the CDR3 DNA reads TGTGCCAGCAGTGTCGGAGGGAACACTGAAGCTTTCTTT.

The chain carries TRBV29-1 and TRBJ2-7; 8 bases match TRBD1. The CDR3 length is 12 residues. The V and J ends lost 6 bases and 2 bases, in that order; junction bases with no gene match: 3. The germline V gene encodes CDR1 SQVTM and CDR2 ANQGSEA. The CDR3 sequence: CSVQGAAYEQYF. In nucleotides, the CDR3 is TGCAGCGTCCAGGGGGCCGCCTACGAGCAGTACTTC.

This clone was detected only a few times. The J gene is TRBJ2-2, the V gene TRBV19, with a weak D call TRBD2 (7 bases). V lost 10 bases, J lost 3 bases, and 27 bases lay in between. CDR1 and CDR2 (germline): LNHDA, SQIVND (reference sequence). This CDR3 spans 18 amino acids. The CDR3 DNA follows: TGTGCCACCAGGGTGAAAGGGGGGGTGAAACGGTACACCGGGGAGCTGTTTTTT. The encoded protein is CATRVKGGVKRYTGELFF.

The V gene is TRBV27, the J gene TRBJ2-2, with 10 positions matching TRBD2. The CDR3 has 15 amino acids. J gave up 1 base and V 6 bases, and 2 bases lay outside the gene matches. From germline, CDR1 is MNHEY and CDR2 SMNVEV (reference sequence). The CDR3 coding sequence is TGTGCCAGCAGCCGGACTAGCGGGAACACCGGGGAGCTGTTTTTT. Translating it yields CASSRTSGNTGELFF.

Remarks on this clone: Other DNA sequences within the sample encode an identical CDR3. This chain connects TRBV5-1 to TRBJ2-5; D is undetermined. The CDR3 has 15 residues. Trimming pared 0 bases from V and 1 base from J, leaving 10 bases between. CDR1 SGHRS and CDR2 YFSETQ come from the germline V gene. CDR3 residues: CASSLGAGPQETQYF. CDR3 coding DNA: TGCGCCAGCAGCTTGGGTGCAGGCCCCCAAGAGACCCAGTACTTC.

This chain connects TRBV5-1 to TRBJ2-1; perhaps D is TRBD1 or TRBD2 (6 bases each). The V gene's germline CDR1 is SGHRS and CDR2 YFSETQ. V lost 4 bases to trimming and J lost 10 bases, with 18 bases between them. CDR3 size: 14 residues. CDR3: CASSPGADQAEQFF. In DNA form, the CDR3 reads TGCGCCAGCAGCCCGGGGGCCGACCAGGCGGAGCAGTTCTTC.

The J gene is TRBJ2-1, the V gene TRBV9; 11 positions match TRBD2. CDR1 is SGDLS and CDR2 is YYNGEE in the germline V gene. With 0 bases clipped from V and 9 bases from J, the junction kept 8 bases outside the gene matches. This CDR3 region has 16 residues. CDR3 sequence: CASSVVDSGRVGEQFF. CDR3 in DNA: TGTGCCAGCAGCGTAGTAGATAGCGGGAGGGTGGGTGAGCAGTTCTTC.

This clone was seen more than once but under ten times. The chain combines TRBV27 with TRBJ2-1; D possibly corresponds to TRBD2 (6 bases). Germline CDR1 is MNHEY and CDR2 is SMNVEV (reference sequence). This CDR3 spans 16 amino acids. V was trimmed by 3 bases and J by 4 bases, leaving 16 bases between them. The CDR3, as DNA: TGTGCCAGCAGTTTTGTGGGGACGGGAGTATACAATGAGCAGTTCTTC. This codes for CASSFVGTGVYNEQFF.

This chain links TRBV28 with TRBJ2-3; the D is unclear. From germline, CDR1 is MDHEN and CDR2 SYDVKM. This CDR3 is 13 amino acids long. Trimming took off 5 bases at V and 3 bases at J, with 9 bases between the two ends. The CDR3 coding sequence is TGTGCCAGCAGTCCCCGCCCGACAGATACGCAGTATTTT. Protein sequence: CASSPRPTDTQYF.

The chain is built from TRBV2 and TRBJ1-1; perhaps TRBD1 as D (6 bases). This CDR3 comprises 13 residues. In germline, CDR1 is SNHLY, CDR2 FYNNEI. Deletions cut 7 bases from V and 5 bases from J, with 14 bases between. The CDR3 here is CASTRDMRTEAFF. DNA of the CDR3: TGTGCCAGCACGCGGGACATGAGAACTGAAGCTTTCTTT. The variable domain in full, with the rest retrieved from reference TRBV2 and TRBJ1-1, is EPEVTQTPSHQVTQMGQEVILRCVPISNHLYFYWYRQILGQKVEFLVSFYNNEISEKSEIFDDQFSVERPDGSNFTLKIRSTKLEDSAMYFCASTRDMRTEAFFGQGTRLTVV.